This T cell receptor beta chain was profiled in a study of blood T cell repertoires in COVID-19. Overall study: Acute and convalescent COVID-19 specimens originated in the United States, Italy and Spain. Sources were T cells, B-cell-depleted T cells, or PBMCs; the material itself was cDNA or gDNA.

Measured with immunoSEQ multiplex PCR; TCRdb has only the in-frame clones, and not every one. The sample shows 250,000 to 400,000 clones, 75% to 90% of them seen only once. The germline V gene encodes CDR1 KGHSH and CDR2 LQKENI. V was clipped by 4 bases and J by 0 bases, with 12 bases between them. The CDR3 is 15 amino acids. Patients at the Seattle site were enrolled during active infection and followed longitudinally. The source material was peripheral blood. This clonotype originated in a woman aged 25 to 45 with COVID-19, enrolled during active disease. V usage is TRBV18 and J usage is TRBJ2-5, with D uncertain. In DNA form, the CDR3 reads TGTGCCAGCTCACTCTTTGTGTCGGACCAAGAGACCCAGTACTTC. It is translated as CASSLFVSDQETQYF. The whole variable domain, filled in from reference TRBV18 and TRBJ2-5, reads NAGVMQNPRHLVRRRGQEARLRCSPMKGHSHVYWYRQLPEEGLKFMVYLQKENIIDESGMPKERFSAEFPKEGPSILRIQQVVRGDSAAYFCASSLFVSDQETQYFGPGTRLLVL.